Below are 20 T cell receptor beta chains sequenced from a single sample in a study of T cell repertoires in ileal Crohn's disease. Only in-frame clones appear in the TCRdb table, and some are missing; sequencing was by immunoSEQ multiplex PCR. The sample gives some 4,100 clones, 74% of which show up once; 6.5% to 7.5% is in the top ten. Specimen: ileal tissue. The source of these receptors is an adult with Crohn's disease.

The chain links TRBV11-2 to TRBJ2-5; 7 nucleotides agree with TRBD2. The CDR3 consists of 16 residues. V lost 3 bases and J lost 8; bases outside the gene matches: 15. CDR1 is SGHAT, CDR2 FQNNGV, per germline. In DNA form, the CDR3 reads TGTGCCAGCAGCTTTTCGCCCGCGGGGGACGCCCGAACCCAGTACTTC. Amino acids: CASSFSPAGDARTQYF.

This clone showed up just a few times. The DNA for the CDR3 is TGTGCCAGCAGTCTTGTGGGGGCATTAGGGTGGGGTATTCACGAGCAGTACTTC. This encodes CASSLVGALGWGIHEQYF. The chain carries TRBV27 and TRBJ2-7, with D perhaps matching TRBD1 (6 bases). The CDR3 spans 18 residues. V lost 5 bases and J 5 bases, leaving 28 bases between the germline ends. Germline CDR1 MNHEY, CDR2 SMNVEV (reference sequence).

Comments on this clone: Relative to the germline gene, one junction end is altered; a read error may explain this. Distinct nucleotide sequences in the sample also encode this CDR3. This chain joins TRBV6-5 and TRBJ1-1, with a tentative D call TRBD1 (6 bases). There are 13 residues in the CDR3. Germline CDR1 and CDR2: MNHEY and SVGAGI. CDR3 region: CASRAGVNTEAFF. The DNA for the CDR3 is TGTGCCAGCAGGGCAGGGGTTAACACTGAAGCTTTTTTT.

The chain combines TRBV25-1 with TRBJ1-1; TRBD1 might be the D (6 bases). V lost 7 bases, J lost 1 base, and 10 bases lay in between. Germline CDR1 and CDR2: MGHDK and SYGVNS. The CDR3 consists of 13 residues. This CDR3 reads CASKRGGNTEAFF. The CDR3 DNA follows: TGTGCCAGCAAGAGGGGGGGGAACACTGAAGCTTTCTTT.

This chain uses TRBV27 with TRBJ2-3, with 11 positions matching TRBD2. The germline CDR1 and CDR2 sequences are MNHEY and SMNVEV (reference sequence). This CDR3 spans 16 amino acids. The V gene end was trimmed by 2 bases and the J gene end by 1 base; junction bases not matched to a gene: 2. The CDR3 bases are TGTGCCAGCAGTTTAACGGGACTAGCGGGCACAGATACGCAGTATTTT. Its protein is CASSLTGLAGTDTQYF.

This clone was observed once. The chain employs TRBV1 and TRBJ2-1; the D call TRBD2 from the table was never checked on the DNA. TRBV1 is a pseudogene locus. This CDR3 is 17 amino acids long. The CDR3 is CTSSHPEASGGPNEQFF. The CDR3 DNA follows: TGCACCAGCAGCCATCCCGAGGCTAGCGGGGGCCCTAATGAGCAGTTCTTC.

This clone was seen once. V usage is TRBV27 and J usage is TRBJ2-7; possibly TRBD1 for D (6 bases). CDR3 length: 16 residues. Between the trimmed V and J ends, which lost 5 bases and 2 bases, there was a span of 19 bases. Germline V gives CDR1 MNHEY, CDR2 SMNVEV (reference sequence). Here the CDR3 reads CASSPNHRADAYEQYF. CDR3 nucleotides: TGTGCCAGCAGTCCCAATCACAGGGCTGACGCCTACGAGCAGTACTTC.

The V gene is TRBV14, the J gene TRBJ2-7; TRBD1 aligns across 11 bases. The CDR3 has 19 amino acids. The germline gives CDR1 SGHDN, CDR2 FVKESK. V trimming: 4 bases; J trimming: 7 bases; junction bases outside the gene matches: 21. The CDR3 DNA reads TGTGCCAGCAGCCGAGACATCGGGATTTCCGGGACAGGGGGAGATGAGCAGTACTTC. Protein product: CASSRDIGISGTGGDEQYF.

This clone showed up just a few times. The rearrangement uses TRBV9 and TRBJ2-2; D not certain. This CDR3 spans 15 amino acids. With 0 bases removed from V and 4 bases from J, the gap between germline ends came to 10 bases. Germline values: CDR1 SGDLS, CDR2 YYNGEE. CDR3 loop: CASSVVALATGELFF. Here the CDR3 DNA reads TGTGCCAGCAGCGTAGTCGCCTTAGCCACCGGGGAGCTGTTTTTT.

The V gene is TRBV5-4, the J gene TRBJ1-1, with a weak D call TRBD1 (5 bases). The CDR3 extends over 13 amino acids. Germline V gene lookup returns CDR1 SGHNT and CDR2 YYREEE (reference sequence). V was clipped by 0 bases and J by 11 bases, with 14 bases between them. The CDR3, as DNA: TGTGCCAGCAGCTTGGATGCAGGGAGGGGTGCTTTCTTT. Its translation is CASSLDAGRGAFF.

This clone showed up just a few times. The same CDR3 also results from other DNA sequences found in this sample. The rearrangement joins TRBV11-2 to TRBJ2-7; no clear D gene. This CDR3 has 11 residues. Germline V CDR1 and CDR2: SGHAT, FQNNGV. With 5 bases removed from V and 2 bases from J, the gap between germline ends came to 4 bases. Here the CDR3 reads CASSLTYEQYF. The CDR3 DNA follows: TGTGCCAGCAGCCTAACCTACGAGCAGTACTTC.

The J gene is TRBJ1-1, the V gene TRBV27; D possibly corresponds to TRBD1 (6 bases). There are 13 residues in the CDR3. V was trimmed by 5 bases and J by 0 bases, leaving 7 bases between them. Germline V gene data show CDR1 as MNHEY and CDR2 as SMNVEV (reference sequence). The DNA for the CDR3 is TGTGCCAGCAGTGACAGGCTGAACACTGAAGCTTTCTTT. It yields the protein CASSDRLNTEAFF.

This chain uses TRBV5-6 with TRBJ1-2; TRBD1 matches 7 bases. The junction had 15 bases not matched to a gene; V was cut back by 3 bases and J by 7 bases. In germline, CDR1 is SGHDT, CDR2 YYEEEE. The CDR3 covers 16 residues. In DNA form, the CDR3 reads TGTGCCAGCAGCTCCTTCCCCGACAGGGTAGCGGTTGGCTACACCTTC. It is translated as CASSSFPDRVAVGYTF.

This clone was observed a handful of times. The J gene is TRBJ2-7, the V gene TRBV19; D might be TRBD1 (6 bases). Trimming pared 4 bases from V and 0 bases from J, leaving 10 bases between. Looked up from germline, CDR1 is LNHDA and CDR2 is SQIVND (reference sequence). CDR3 length: 14 residues. The CDR3 bases are TGTGCCAGTAGTAACAGGGTTTACTCCTACGAGCAGTACTTC. Encoded protein: CASSNRVYSYEQYF.

Only a few counts were recorded for this clone. The chain employs TRBV27 and TRBJ2-7; D remains ambiguous. The CDR3 contains 15 residues. Trimming removed 4 bases at V and 0 bases at J, with 13 bases between. Per the germline V gene, CDR1 is MNHEY and CDR2 is SMNVEV (reference sequence). CDR3 sequence (DNA): TGTGCCAGCAGTTCCCCGACTGAGAGCTCCTACGAGCAGTACTTC. It specifies CASSSPTESSYEQYF.

In DNA form, the CDR3 reads TGTGCCAGCAGCTTAGGCCCTTATGGCGGCCCCTCCTACGAGCAGTACTTC. This encodes CASSLGPYGGPSYEQYF. J is TRBJ2-7 and V is TRBV13; D gene uncertain. CDR1 and CDR2 (germline): PRHDT, FYEKMQ (reference sequence). Trimming pared 0 bases from V and 0 bases from J, leaving 15 bases between. The CDR3 runs 17 residues.

The chain couples TRBV7-8 to TRBJ2-2; D remains unclear. V gave up 5 bases and J gave up 0 bases, with 19 bases separating them. The CDR3 length is 18 residues. Germline V gives CDR1 SGHVS, CDR2 FQNEAQ. In DNA form, the CDR3 reads TGTGCCAGCAGCCTAATCCCCCCCAGGAAATCGAACACCGGGGAGCTGTTTTTT. Its translation is CASSLIPPRKSNTGELFF.

The chain recombines TRBV28 with TRBJ2-7, with D unresolved. V was pared by 6 bases and J by 4 bases, with 7 bases between. The CDR3 has 11 amino acids. The germline CDR1 and CDR2 sequences are MDHEN and SYDVKM. This CDR3 reads CASSAKYEQYF. The CDR3, as DNA: TGTGCCAGCAGCGCGAAGTACGAGCAGTACTTC.

The chain has TRBV4-2 and TRBJ2-2; D perhaps matches TRBD2 (6 bases). Trimming pared 1 base from V and 4 bases from J, leaving 10 bases between. The CDR3 is 15 amino acids. The germline V gene encodes CDR1 LGHNA and CDR2 YNFKEQ. Here the CDR3 DNA reads TGTGCCAGCAGCCAAGGTCTAGCGAGCACCGGGGAGCTGTTTTTT. Its translation is CASSQGLASTGELFF.

The rearrangement uses TRBV10-3 and TRBJ2-7; 7 nucleotides line up with TRBD2. CDR1 and CDR2 from the germline V gene are ENHRY and SYGVKD. The CDR3 totals 14 residues. Germline trimming cut 10 bases from V and 3 bases from J; bases unmatched to any gene: 12. As DNA, the CDR3 is TGTGCCACCAGCAACCGGGGGGTCGACTACGAGCAGTACTTC. Protein sequence: CATSNRGVDYEQYF.